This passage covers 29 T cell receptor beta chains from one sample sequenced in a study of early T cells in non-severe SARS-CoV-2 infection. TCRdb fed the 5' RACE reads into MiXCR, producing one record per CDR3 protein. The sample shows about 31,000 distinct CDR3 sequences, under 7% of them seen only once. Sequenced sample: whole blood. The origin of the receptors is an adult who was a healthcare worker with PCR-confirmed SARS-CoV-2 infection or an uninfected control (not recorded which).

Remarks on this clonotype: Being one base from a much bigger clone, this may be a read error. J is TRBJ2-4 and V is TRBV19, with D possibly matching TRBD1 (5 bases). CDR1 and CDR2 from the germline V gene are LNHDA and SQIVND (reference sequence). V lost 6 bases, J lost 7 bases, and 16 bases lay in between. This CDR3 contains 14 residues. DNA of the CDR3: TGTGCCAGTAGCCTCAGCAGGGATCAGAACATTCAGTACTTC. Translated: CASSLSRDQNIQYF.

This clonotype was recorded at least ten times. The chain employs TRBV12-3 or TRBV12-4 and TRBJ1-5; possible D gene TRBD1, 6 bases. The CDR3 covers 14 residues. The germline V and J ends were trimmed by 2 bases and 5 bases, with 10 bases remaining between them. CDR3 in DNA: TGTGCCAGCAGTTTACGGGGGCGGCATCAGCCCCAGCATTTT. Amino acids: CASSLRGRHQPQHF.

The CDR3 DNA sequence: TGTGCCAGCAGTTCCCGCCCCCGCGCTGGGCAAGAGACCCAGTACTTC. Translation: CASSSRPRAGQETQYF. The V and J genes are TRBV12-3 or TRBV12-4 and TRBJ2-5; no clear D gene. The CDR3 spans 16 residues. V lost 4 bases and J lost 2, with 17 bases in between.

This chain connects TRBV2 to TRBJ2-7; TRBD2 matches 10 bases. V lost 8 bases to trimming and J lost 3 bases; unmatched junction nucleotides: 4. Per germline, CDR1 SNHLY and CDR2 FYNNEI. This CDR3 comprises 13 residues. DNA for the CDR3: TGTGCCAGCCAGCGGGAGGGCGGCTACGAGCAGTACTTC. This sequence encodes CASQREGGYEQYF.

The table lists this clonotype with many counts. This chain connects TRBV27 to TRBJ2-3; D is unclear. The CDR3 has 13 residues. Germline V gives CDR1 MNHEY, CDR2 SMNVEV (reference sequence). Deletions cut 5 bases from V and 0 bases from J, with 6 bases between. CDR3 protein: CASSQRSTDTQYF. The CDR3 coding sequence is TGTGCCAGCAGTCAGAGGAGCACAGATACGCAGTATTTT.

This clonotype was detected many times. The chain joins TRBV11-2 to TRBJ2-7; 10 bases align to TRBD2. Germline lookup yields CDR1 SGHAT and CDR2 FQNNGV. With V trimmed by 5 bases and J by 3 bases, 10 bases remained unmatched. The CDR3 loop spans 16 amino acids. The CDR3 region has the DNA TGTGCCAGCAGCCGAGAGGCTAGCGGGAGCCTCTACGAGCAGTACTTC. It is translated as CASSREASGSLYEQYF.

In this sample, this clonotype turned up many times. CDR3 sequence (DNA): TGTGCCAGTGGGGGGTCCGGGACAGGGGATCAGCCCCAGCATTTT. It is translated as CASGGSGTGDQPQHF. The genes are TRBV28 and TRBJ1-5; 10 nucleotides line up with TRBD1. Losses at the gene ends were 9 bases for V and 5 bases for J; bases not matched to a gene: 10. Germline loops: CDR1 MDHEN, CDR2 SYDVKM. The CDR3 consists of 15 residues.

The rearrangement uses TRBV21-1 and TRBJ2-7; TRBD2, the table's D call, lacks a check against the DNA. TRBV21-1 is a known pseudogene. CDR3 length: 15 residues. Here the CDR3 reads CASNTHRDWTYEQYF. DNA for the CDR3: TGTGCCAGCAACACCCACCGGGACTGGACCTACGAGCAGTACTTC.

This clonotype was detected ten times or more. The CDR3 DNA reads TGTGCCAGCAGCCACGAGCTGGGGGCGAGGAATTCACCCCTCCACTTT. This codes for CASSHELGARNSPLHF. This sequence joins TRBV3-1 and TRBJ1-6; D possibly corresponds to TRBD1 (6 bases). Germline lookup yields CDR1 LGHDT and CDR2 YNNKEL (reference sequence). There are 16 residues in the CDR3. The ends were cut back, 3 bases at V and 7 bases at J, with 16 bases in the middle.

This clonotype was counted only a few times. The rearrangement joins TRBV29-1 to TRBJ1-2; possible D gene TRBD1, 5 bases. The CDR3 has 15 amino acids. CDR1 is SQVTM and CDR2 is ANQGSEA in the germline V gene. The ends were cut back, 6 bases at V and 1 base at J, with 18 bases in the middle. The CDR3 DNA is TGCAGCGTACCCCGGGACGGACAAAGTAACTATGGCTACACCTTC. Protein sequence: CSVPRDGQSNYGYTF.

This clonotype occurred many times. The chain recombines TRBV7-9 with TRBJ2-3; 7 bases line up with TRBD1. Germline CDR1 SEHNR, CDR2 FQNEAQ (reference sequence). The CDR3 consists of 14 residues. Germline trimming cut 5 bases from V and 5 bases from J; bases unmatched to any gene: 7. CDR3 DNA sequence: TGTGCCAGCAGCCGTGGGACAGACGGAGATACGCAGTATTTT. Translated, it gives CASSRGTDGDTQYF.

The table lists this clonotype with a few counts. This CDR3 is CASSLTGKVPQHF. The CDR3 DNA is TGTGCCAGCAGTTTGACAGGGAAAGTGCCCCAGCATTTT. V is TRBV14 and J is TRBJ1-5; 7 nucleotides match TRBD1. CDR1 and CDR2 (germline): SGHDN, FVKESK. This CDR3 region has 13 residues. The trim removed 6 bases at V and 9 bases at J, leaving 8 bases unmatched.

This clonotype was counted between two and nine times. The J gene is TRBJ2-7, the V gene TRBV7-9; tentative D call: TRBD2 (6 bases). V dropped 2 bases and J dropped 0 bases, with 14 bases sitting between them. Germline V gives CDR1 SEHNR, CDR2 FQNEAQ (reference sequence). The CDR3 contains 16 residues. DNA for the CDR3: TGTGCCAGCAGCTTATTTCCGGGAGCGGGCTCCTACGAGCAGTACTTC. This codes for CASSLFPGAGSYEQYF.

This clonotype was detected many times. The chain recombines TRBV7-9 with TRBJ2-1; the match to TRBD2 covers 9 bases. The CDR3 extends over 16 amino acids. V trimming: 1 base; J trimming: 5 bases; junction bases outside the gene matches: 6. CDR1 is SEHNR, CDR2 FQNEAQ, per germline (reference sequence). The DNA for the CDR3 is TGTGCCAGCAGCTTAGGCTTGCGGGGGGGCGACAATGAGCAGTTCTTC. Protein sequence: CASSLGLRGGDNEQFF.

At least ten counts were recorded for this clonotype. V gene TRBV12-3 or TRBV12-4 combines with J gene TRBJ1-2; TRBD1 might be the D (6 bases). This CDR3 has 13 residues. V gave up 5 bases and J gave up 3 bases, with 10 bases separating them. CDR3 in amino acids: CASSGQPYYGYTF. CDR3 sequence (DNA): TGTGCCAGCAGTGGACAGCCCTACTATGGCTACACCTTC.

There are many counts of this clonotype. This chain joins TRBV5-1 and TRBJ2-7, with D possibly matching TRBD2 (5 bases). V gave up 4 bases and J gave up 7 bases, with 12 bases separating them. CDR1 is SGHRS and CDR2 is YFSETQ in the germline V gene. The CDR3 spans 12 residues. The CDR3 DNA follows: TGCGCCAGCAGCCCTGGACTTGAGGAGCAGTACTTC. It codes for CASSPGLEEQYF.

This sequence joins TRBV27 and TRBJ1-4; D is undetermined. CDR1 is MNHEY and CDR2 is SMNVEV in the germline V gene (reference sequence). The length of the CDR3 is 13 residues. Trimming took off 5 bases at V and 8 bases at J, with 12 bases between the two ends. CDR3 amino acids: CASSDNVVEKLFF. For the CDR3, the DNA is TGTGCCAGCAGTGACAATGTTGTCGAAAAACTGTTTTTT.

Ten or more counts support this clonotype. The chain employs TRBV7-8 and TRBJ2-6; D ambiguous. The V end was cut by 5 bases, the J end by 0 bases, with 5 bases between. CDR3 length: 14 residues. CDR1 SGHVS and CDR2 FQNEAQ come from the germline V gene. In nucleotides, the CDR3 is TGTGCCAGCAGCCCAGTCTCTGGGGCCAACGTCCTGACTTTC. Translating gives CASSPVSGANVLTF.

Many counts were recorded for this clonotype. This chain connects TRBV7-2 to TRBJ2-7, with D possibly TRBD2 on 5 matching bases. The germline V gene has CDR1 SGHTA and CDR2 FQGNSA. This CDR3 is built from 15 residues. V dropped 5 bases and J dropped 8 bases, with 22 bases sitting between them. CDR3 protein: CASSNSGIPSLKQYF. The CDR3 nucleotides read TGTGCCAGCAGCAATTCCGGGATCCCATCTCTCAAGCAGTACTTC.

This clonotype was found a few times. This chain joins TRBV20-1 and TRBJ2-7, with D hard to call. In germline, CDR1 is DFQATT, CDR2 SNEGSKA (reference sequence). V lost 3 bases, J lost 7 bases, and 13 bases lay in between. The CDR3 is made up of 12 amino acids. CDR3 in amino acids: CSASETPVEQYF. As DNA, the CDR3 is TGCAGTGCTAGTGAGACGCCGGTTGAGCAGTACTTC.

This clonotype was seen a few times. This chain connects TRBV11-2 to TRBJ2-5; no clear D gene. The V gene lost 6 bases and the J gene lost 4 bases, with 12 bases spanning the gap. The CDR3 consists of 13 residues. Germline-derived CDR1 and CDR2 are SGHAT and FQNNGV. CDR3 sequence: CASSLGPGETQYF. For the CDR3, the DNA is TGTGCCAGCAGTCTCGGACCGGGAGAGACCCAGTACTTC.

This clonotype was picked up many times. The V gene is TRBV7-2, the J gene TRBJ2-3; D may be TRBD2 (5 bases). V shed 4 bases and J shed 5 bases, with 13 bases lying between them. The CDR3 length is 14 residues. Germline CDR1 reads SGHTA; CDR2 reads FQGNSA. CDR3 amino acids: CASSSRELGDTQYF. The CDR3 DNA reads TGTGCCAGCAGCTCCCGGGAACTAGGAGATACGCAGTATTTT.

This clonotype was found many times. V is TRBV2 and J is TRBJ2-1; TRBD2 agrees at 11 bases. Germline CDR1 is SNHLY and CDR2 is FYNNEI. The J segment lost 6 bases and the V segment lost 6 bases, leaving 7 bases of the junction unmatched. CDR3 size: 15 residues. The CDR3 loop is CASRTTSGVVNEQFF. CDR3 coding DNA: TGTGCCAGCAGGACGACTAGCGGGGTTGTCAATGAGCAGTTCTTC.

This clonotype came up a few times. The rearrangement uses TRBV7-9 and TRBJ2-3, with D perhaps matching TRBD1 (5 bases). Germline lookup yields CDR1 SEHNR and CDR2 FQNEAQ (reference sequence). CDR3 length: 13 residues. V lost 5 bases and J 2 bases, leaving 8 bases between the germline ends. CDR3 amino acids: CASSPGNTDTQYF. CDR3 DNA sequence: TGTGCCAGCAGCCCAGGGAACACAGATACGCAGTATTTT.

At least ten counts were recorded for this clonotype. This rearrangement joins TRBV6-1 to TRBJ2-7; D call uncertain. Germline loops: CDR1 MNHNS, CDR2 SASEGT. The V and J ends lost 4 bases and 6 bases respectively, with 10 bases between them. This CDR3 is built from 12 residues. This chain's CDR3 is CASSGLVFEQYF. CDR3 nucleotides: TGTGCCAGCAGTGGTCTGGTTTTCGAGCAGTACTTC.

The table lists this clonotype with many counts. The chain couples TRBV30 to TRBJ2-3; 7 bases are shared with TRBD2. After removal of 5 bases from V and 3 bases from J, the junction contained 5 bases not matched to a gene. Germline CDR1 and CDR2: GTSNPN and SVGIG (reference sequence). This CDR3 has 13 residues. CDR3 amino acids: CAWHAGVTDTQYF. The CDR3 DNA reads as TGTGCCTGGCACGCGGGAGTAACAGATACGCAGTATTTT.

This CDR3 reads CATSDPGTSRDTDTQYF. The CDR3 DNA sequence: TGTGCCACCAGTGATCCCGGGACTAGCAGAGACACAGATACGCAGTATTTT. J is TRBJ2-3 and V is TRBV24-1; TRBD2 matches at 9 bases. CDR1 KGHDR and CDR2 SFDVKD come from the germline V gene. This CDR3 spans 17 amino acids. V shed 3 bases and J 2 bases; nucleotides not matched to a gene: 8.

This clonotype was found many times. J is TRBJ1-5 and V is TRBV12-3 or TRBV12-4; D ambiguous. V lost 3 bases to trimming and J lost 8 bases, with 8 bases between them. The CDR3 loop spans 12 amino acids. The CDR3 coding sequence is TGTGCCAGCAGTTTTGCCAGCGAGCCCCAGCATTTT. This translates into CASSFASEPQHF.

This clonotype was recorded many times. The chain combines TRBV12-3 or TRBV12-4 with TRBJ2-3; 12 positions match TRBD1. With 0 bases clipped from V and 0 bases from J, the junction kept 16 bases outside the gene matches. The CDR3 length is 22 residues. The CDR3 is CASSLARAGQGAFRASTDTQYF. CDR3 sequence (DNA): TGTGCCAGCAGTTTAGCCCGAGCGGGACAGGGGGCCTTCCGAGCTAGCACAGATACGCAGTATTTT.